The source of this TCR beta chain is a study of T cells in Graves' hyperthyroidism and ophthalmopathy. Study information: Peripheral blood was secured at the point of initial diagnosis, before any treatment.

Trimming shortened V by 3 bases and J by 1 base, and 9 bases separated the two germline ends. The CDR3 is 14 amino acids. Per the germline V gene, CDR1 is MGHRA and CDR2 is YSYEKL. Orbital computed tomography, thyroid ultrasound, serum thyroxine and TRAb, and clinical symptoms together informed the diagnoses. This clonotype was detected a few times. The antigen is not known. Study observations and caveats: The model identified upcoming ophthalmopathy a median about six months ahead of onset.

Amplified regions were TCR beta CDR3 sequences from RNA transcripts. The HTBI primer set drove a first-round RT-PCR of the TCR CDR3. TCRdb reprocessed the multiplex PCR reads via MiXCR and lists one record per CDR3 protein. The table includes some 490,000 distinct CDR3 sequences, 15% to 20% detected once. The receptor was derived from a woman aged 30 to 39 with Graves' ophthalmopathy. Input material: blood. J is TRBJ1-2 and V is TRBV4-1; no definite D call. CDR3 bases: TGCGCCAGCAGCCAGTCCGGGATTAACTATGGCTACACCTTC. Amino acid sequence: CASSQSGINYGYTF.